This is a list of T cell receptor beta chains from one sample in a study of high-grade serous ovarian cancer treatment subgroups. Data came from immunoSEQ multiplex PCR; TCRdb stores just in-frame clones and leaves some out. This table has about 5,700 clones, 79% appearing once. Sequencing input: tumor tissue. These TCRs come from a human donor with high-grade serous ovarian cancer. Each CDR3 is given with its conserved first and last residue. Each record gives: J gene, D gene, V gene, clone size, CDR3 protein, CDR3 DNA. The D gene is left open where the match is weak. Clone size, where shown, is once, few, many, or a class for clones that have expanded.

TRBJ1-2 | . | TRBV10-3 | . | CAITPGLNYGYTF | TGTGCCATCACCCCGGGTCTCAACTATGGCTACACCTTC
TRBJ1-1 | . | TRBV19 | few | CASSIGKFAEAFF | TGTGCCAGTAGTATAGGCAAGTTCGCTGAAGCTTTCTTT
TRBJ1-1 | . | TRBV6-5 | . | CASSPGLEAFF | TGTGCCAGCAGTCCGGGACTTGAAGCTTTCTTT
TRBJ2-3 | TRBD2 | TRBV5-4 | . | CASSLASGADTQYF | TGTGCCAGCAGCTTGGCTAGCGGGGCAGATACGCAGTATTTT
TRBJ2-7 | . | TRBV19 | . | CASSRRGEYEQYF | TGTGCCAGTAGTAGGAGGGGGGAGTACGAGCAGTACTTC
TRBJ2-5 | . | TRBV5-1 | . | CASSTGVQETQYF | TGCGCCAGCAGTACAGGCGTTCAAGAGACCCAGTACTTC
TRBJ2-1 | TRBD2 | TRBV6-1 | large | CASSEWRGGHEQFF | TGTGCCAGCAGTGAATGGCGCGGGGGGCATGAGCAGTTCTTC
TRBJ2-3 | TRBD1 | TRBV6-1 | . | CASSGNYRGLEDTQYF | TGTGCCAGCAGTGGAAATTACAGGGGGCTCGAGGATACGCAGTATTTT
TRBJ1-1 | TRBD1 | TRBV7-9 | . | CASSLNSGTGRGTEAFF | TGTGCCAGCAGCCTCAACTCCGGGACAGGGAGAGGCACTGAAGCTTTCTTT
TRBJ2-2 | TRBD2 | TRBV28 | once | CASRGASGGHGELFF | TGTGCCAGCAGAGGGGCTAGCGGGGGGCACGGGGAGCTGTTTTTT
TRBJ1-3 | TRBD1 | TRBV28 | . | CASSSTDRDYSGNTIYF | TGTGCCAGCAGTTCAACGGACAGGGATTATTCTGGAAACACCATATATTTT
TRBJ2-7 | . | TRBV19 | . | CASSRRGEYEQYF | TGTGCCAGTAGTAGGAGGGGGGAGTACGAGCAGTACTTC
TRBJ1-4 | . | TRBV28 | . | CASSFRGTWANEKLFF | TGTGCCAGCAGTTTCAGGGGCACTTGGGCTAATGAAAAACTGTTTTTT
TRBJ2-3 | . | TRBV10-3 | . | CAFSQSPDTQYF | TGTGCCTTTAGCCAATCACCAGATACGCAGTATTTT
TRBJ1-2 | . | TRBV28 | . | CASSSGTGTTKDGYTF | TGTGCCAGCAGCTCCGGGACCGGAACAACTAAGGATGGCTACACCTTC
TRBJ2-2 | TRBD1 | TRBV2 | . | CAGNPGTGDTGELFF | TGTGCCGGAAACCCCGGGACAGGGGACACCGGGGAGCTGTTTTTT
TRBJ2-7 | TRBD1 | TRBV5-1 | . | CASSQGTGQTNEQYF | TGCGCCAGCAGCCAAGGGACAGGGCAAACTAACGAGCAGTACTTC
TRBJ2-1 | TRBD2 | TRBV7-3 | . | CASSKRAGAPYNEQFF | TGTGCCAGCAGCAAACGAGCGGGGGCGCCCTACAATGAGCAGTTCTTC
TRBJ1-2 | . | TRBV5-5 | . | CASSLDTYGYTF | TGTGCCAGCAGCTTGGACACCTATGGCTACACCTTC
TRBJ1-4 | . | TRBV5-1 | once | CASSLGGTRNSNEKLFF | TGCGCCAGCAGCTTGGGAGGGACACGGAACTCCAATGAAAAACTGTTTTTT
TRBJ2-5 | . | TRBV19 | . | CASSMGKAWETQYF | TGTGCCAGTAGTATGGGAAAAGCGTGGGAGACCCAGTACTTC
TRBJ2-2 | TRBD1 | TRBV5-6 | . | CASSYGTGGAGELFF | TGTGCCAGCAGCTACGGGACAGGGGGGGCCGGGGAGCTGTTTTTT
TRBJ2-1 | TRBD2 | TRBV7-3 | . | CASSFGGASYNEQFF | TGTGCCAGCAGCTTCGGGGGGGCATCCTACAATGAGCAGTTCTTC
TRBJ2-5 | TRBD1 | TRBV28 | few | CASTKPQGQETQYF | TGTGCCAGCACCAAACCACAGGGGCAAGAGACCCAGTACTTC
TRBJ2-6 | . | TRBV27 | . | CASSPGGANVLTF | TGTGCCAGCAGTCCGGGGGGGGCCAACGTCCTGACTTTC
TRBJ2-7 | . | TRBV19 | . | CASSIGGNEQYF | TGTGCCAGTAGTATAGGAGGGAACGAGCAGTACTTC
TRBJ1-3 | . | TRBV5-8 | once | CASSLLGPSSGNTIYF | TGTGCCAGCAGCTTGTTAGGACCGAGCTCTGGAAACACCATATATTTT
TRBJ1-4 | . | TRBV10-3 | . | CAISETVAETNEKLFF | TGTGCCATCAGTGAGACTGTGGCGGAAACTAATGAAAAACTGTTTTTT
TRBJ1-2 | . | TRBV10-3 | . | CAISESSSGPLGANYGYTF | TGTGCCATCAGTGAGTCGTCTTCAGGACCCCTGGGAGCTAACTATGGCTACACCTTC
TRBJ2-7 | TRBD1 | TRBV7-8 | . | CASSLPTGQGFSYEQYF | TGTGCCAGCAGCTTACCCACCGGACAGGGTTTCTCCTACGAGCAGTACTTC
TRBJ1-1 | TRBD1 | TRBV2 | few | CASRTGVEAFF | TGTGCCAGTAGGACAGGGGTCGAAGCTTTCTTT
TRBJ1-4 | TRBD1 | TRBV10-3 | . | CAISESTGGEKLFF | TGTGCCATCAGTGAGTCGACAGGGGGTGAAAAACTGTTTTTT
TRBJ1-5 | TRBD1 | TRBV7-9 | . | CASSLLGTGANRPQHF | TGTGCCAGCAGCCTATTAGGAACAGGGGCGAATCGGCCCCAGCATTTT